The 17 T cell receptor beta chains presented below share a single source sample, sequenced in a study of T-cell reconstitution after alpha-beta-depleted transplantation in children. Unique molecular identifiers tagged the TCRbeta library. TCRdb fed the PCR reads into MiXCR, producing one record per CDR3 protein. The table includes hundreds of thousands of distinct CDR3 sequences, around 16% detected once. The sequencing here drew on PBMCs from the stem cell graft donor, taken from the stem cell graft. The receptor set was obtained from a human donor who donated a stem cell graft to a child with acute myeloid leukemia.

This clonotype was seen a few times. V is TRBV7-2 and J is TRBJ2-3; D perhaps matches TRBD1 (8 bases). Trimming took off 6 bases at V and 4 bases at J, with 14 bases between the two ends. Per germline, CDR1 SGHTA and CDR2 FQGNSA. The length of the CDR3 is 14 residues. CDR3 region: CASSFTGGADTQYF. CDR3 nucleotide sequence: TGTGCCAGCAGTTTTACAGGGGGGGCAGATACGCAGTATTTT.

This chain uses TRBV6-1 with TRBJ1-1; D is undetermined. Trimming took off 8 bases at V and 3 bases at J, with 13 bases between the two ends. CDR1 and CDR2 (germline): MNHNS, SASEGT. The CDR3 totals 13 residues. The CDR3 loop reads CASRGGPHTEAFF. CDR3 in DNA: TGTGCCAGCCGGGGAGGACCCCACACTGAAGCTTTCTTT.

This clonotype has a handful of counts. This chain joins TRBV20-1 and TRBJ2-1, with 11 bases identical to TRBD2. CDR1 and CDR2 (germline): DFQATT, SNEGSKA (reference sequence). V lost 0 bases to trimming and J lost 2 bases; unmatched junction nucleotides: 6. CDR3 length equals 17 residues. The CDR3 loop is CSARDSTSGGPYNEQFF. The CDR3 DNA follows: TGCAGTGCTAGAGATTCTACTAGCGGGGGACCCTACAATGAGCAGTTCTTC.

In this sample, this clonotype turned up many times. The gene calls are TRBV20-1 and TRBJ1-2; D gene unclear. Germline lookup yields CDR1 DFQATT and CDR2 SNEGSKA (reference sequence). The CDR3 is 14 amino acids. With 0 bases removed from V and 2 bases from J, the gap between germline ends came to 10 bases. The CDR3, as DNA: TGCAGTGCTAGAGATGCTACTGGGAACTATGGCTACACCTTC. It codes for CSARDATGNYGYTF.

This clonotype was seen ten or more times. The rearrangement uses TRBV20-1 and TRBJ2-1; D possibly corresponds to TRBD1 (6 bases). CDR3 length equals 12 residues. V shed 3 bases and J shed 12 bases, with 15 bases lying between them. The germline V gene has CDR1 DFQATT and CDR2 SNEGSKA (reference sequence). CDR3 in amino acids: CSASAGDGGQFF. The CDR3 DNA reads TGCAGTGCTAGTGCAGGGGACGGCGGGCAGTTCTTC.

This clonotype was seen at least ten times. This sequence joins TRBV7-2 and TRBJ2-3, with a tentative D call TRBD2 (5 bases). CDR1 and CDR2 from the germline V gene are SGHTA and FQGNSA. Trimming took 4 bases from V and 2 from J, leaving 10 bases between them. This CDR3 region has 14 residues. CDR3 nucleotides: TGTGCCAGCAGCTCAGGACTGCCCACAGATACGCAGTATTTT. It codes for CASSSGLPTDTQYF.

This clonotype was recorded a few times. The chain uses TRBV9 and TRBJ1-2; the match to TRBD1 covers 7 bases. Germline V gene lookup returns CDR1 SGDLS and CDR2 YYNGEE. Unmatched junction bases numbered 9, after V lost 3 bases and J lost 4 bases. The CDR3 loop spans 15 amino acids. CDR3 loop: CASSGSGQDPYGYTF. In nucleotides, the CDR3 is TGTGCCAGCAGCGGCTCCGGACAGGACCCCTATGGCTACACCTTC.

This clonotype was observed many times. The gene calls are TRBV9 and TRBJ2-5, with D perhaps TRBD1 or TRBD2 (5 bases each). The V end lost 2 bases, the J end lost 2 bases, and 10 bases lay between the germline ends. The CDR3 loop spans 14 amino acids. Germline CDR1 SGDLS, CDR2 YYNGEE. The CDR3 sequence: CASSVGDSQETQYF. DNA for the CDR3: TGTGCCAGCAGCGTGGGGGATTCTCAAGAGACCCAGTACTTC.

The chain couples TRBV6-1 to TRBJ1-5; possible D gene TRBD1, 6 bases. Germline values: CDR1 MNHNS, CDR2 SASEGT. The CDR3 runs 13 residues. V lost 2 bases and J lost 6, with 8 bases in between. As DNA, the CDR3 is TGTGCCAGCAGTGAAAGGGGGGTTCAGCCCCAGCATTTT. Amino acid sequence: CASSERGVQPQHF.

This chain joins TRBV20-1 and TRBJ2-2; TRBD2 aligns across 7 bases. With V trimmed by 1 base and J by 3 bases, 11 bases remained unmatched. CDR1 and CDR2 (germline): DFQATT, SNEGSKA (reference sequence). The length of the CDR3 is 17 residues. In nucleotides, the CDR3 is TGCAGTGCTAGAGTCGGCCCAGAAGCGGGGTACACCGGGGAGCTGTTTTTT. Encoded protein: CSARVGPEAGYTGELFF.

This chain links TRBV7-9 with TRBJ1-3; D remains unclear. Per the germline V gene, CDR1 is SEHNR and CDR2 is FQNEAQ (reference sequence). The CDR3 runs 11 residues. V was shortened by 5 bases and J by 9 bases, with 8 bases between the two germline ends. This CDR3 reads CASSPEGTIYF. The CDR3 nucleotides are TGTGCCAGCAGCCCCGAAGGCACCATATATTTT.

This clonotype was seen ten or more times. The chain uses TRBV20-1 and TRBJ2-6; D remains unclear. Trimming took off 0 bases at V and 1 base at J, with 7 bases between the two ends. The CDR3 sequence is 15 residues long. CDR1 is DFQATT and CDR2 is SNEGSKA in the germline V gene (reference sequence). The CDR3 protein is CSARDWISGANVLTF. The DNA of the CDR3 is TGCAGTGCTAGAGATTGGATTTCTGGGGCCAACGTCCTGACTTTC.

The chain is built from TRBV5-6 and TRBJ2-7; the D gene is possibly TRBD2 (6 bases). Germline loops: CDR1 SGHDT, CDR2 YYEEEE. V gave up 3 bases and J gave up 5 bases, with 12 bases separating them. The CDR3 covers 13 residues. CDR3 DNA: TGTGCCAGCAGCTGGCGGGGTCTGGACGAGCAGTACTTC. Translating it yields CASSWRGLDEQYF. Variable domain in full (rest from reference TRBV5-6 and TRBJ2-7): DAGVTQSPTHLIKTRGQQVTLRCSPKSGHDTVSWYQQALGQGPQFIFQYYEEEERQRGNFPDRFSGHQFPNYSSELNVNALLLGDSALYLCASSWRGLDEQYFGPGTRLTVT.

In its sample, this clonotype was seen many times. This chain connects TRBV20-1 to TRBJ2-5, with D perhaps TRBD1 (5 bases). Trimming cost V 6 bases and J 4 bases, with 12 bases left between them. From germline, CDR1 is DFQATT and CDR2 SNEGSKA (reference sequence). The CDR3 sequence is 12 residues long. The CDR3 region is CSADTLGETQYF. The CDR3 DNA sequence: TGCAGTGCGGACACTCTCGGAGAGACCCAGTACTTC.

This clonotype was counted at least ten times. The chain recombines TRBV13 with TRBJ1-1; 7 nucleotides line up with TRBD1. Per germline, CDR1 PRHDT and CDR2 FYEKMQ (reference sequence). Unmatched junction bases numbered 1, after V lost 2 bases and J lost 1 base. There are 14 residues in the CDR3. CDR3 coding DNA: TGTGCCAGCAGCTTATGGGACAGGAACACTGAAGCTTTCTTT. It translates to CASSLWDRNTEAFF.

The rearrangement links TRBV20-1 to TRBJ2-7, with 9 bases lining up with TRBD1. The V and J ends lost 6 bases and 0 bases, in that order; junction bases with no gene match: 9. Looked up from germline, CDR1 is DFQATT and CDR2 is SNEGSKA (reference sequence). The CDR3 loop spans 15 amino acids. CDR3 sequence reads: CSATSGTGSSYEQYF. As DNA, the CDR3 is TGCAGTGCGACTTCCGGGACAGGGAGCTCCTACGAGCAGTACTTC.

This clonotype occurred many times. The CDR3 DNA reads TGCAGTGCTTGTTCAACAGGGGGAACCTACGAGCAGTACTTC. Translation: CSACSTGGTYEQYF. The chain recombines TRBV20-1 with TRBJ2-7, with 8 nucleotides matching TRBD1. Losses at the gene ends were 5 bases for V and 2 bases for J; bases not matched to a gene: 8. The germline V gene encodes CDR1 DFQATT and CDR2 SNEGSKA (reference sequence). The length of the CDR3 is 14 residues.